These 20 T cell receptor gamma chains came from one sample sequenced in a study of γδ T cells in repeated Plasmodium falciparum infection. Bulk repertoires came from Vgamma9/Vdelta2+ or Vdelta2-negative gammadelta T cells flow-sorted from PBMC. TCRdb re-processed the multiplex PCR reads via CATT. Of tens of thousands of gamma-chain clones detected, approximately 2.9% appear once; the ten largest clones hold 30% to 35%. Sequenced sample: gamma-delta T cells from blood. All receptors derive from a pool of human donors (malaria-infected and uninfected, not separated).

This clone was counted ten times or more. The V and J genes are TRGV4 and TRGJ1 or TRGJ2. The CDR3 length is 13 residues. V trimming: 0 bases; J trimming: 6 bases; junction bases outside the gene matches: 5. Germline V gene data show CDR1 as EGSTGY and CDR2 as YDSYTSSV. The CDR3 bases are TGTGCCACCTGGGATGGGCTGGGTTATAAGAAACTCTTT. This codes for CATWDGLGYKKLF.

This clone came up many times. A read error is likely here: a far larger clone is one base away. Different DNA sequences within this sample yield the same CDR3. The chain joins TRGV9 to TRGJ1 or TRGJ2. The J gene, absent from TCRdb, was called here by matching the DNA to germline. Unmatched junction bases numbered 6, after V lost 1 base and J lost 3 bases. This CDR3 is built from 14 residues. Germline CDR1 reads GITISATS; CDR2 reads ISYDGTV (reference sequence). The DNA for the CDR3 is TGTGCCTTGTGGGAGGTACAATGTTATTATAAGAAACTCTTT. Protein product: CALWEVQCYYKKLF.

This clone was recorded many times. TCRdb shows a much larger clone's protein in place of this DNA's translation, and the two differ at residue 6, likely through a read error; the protein shown is translated from the DNA. The V call is TRGV9, the J call TRGJ1 or TRGJ2. This CDR3 is 9 amino acids long. CDR1 is GITISATS and CDR2 is ISYDGTV in the germline V gene (reference sequence). This CDR3 is CALSYRKLF. The DNA of the CDR3 is TGTGCCTTGTCCTATAGGAAACTCTTT.

With respect to this clone: A single base is all that separates this from a far larger clone, so a read error is likely. This sample also contains other DNA sequences that code for the same CDR3. The rearrangement uses TRGV5 and TRGJ1 or TRGJ2. The J gene, absent from TCRdb, was called here by matching the DNA to germline. The CDR3 runs 14 residues. Losses at the gene ends were 5 bases for V and 5 bases for J; bases not matched to a gene: 12. CDR1 and CDR2 from the germline V gene are VINAFY and YDVSNSKD. The CDR3 DNA reads TGTGCCACCTGGGCCACCCATGAAGATTATAAGAAACTCTTT. Amino acids: CATWATHEDYKKLF.

This clone was picked up a small number of times. The TCRdb protein comes from a much larger clone and disagrees with this DNA's translation at residue 4, likely due to a read error; the protein given here is derived from the DNA. This chain uses TRGV4 with TRGJ1 or TRGJ2. Germline matching of the DNA provided the J gene here, since TCRdb leaves it blank. The CDR3 runs to 13 residues. From germline, CDR1 is EGSTGY and CDR2 YDSYTSSV. After removal of 9 bases from V and 3 bases from J, the junction contained 11 bases not matched to a gene. CDR3 sequence reads: CATRVATYYKKLF. CDR3 DNA sequence: TGTGCCACCCGGGTCGCCACTTATTATAAGAAACTCTTT.

This clone was seen ten or more times. With only one base between it and a far larger clone, this is likely a read error. No DNA is shown, since the ends of the CDR3 on it are uncertain; the CDR3 is the one TCRdb lists. J gene calling gave no result, while the V gene is TRGV9. The CDR3 is 31 amino acids in total, end residues counted. CDR1 and CDR2 from the germline V gene are GITISATS and ISYDGTV (reference sequence). CDR3 region: CALWEAIIIRNSLAVEQHLLSQVSIGRIQHF.

Sample share makes this clone medium-sized. Other nucleotide sequences from this sample produce the same CDR3. V and J are TRGV9 and TRGJP. Germline lookup yields CDR1 GITISATS and CDR2 ISYDGTV (reference sequence). The CDR3 consists of 17 residues. V lost 2 bases and J lost 3; bases outside the gene matches: 4. Written as DNA, the CDR3 is TGTGCCTTGTGGGAGGCACCGCAAGAGTTGGGCAAAAAAATCAAGGTATTT. Its translation: CALWEAPQELGKKIKVF.

This clone was observed a handful of times. The TCRdb record carries a much larger clone's protein, which differs from this DNA's translation at residue 3; a read error is the likely cause, and the protein listed here is the DNA translation. The chain carries TRGV9 and TRGJP. Germline V gene lookup returns CDR1 GITISATS and CDR2 ISYDGTV (reference sequence). The CDR3 is made up of 15 amino acids. DNA for the CDR3: TGTGCCTCGTGGACACAAGAGTTGGGCAAAAAAATCAAGGTATTT. Encoded protein: CASWTQELGKKIKVF.

This clone has at least ten counts. With a far larger clone one base away, a read error is the likely cause. Other DNA sequences in this sample translate to the same CDR3. The chain couples TRGV4 to TRGJ1 or TRGJ2. The J gene is not listed in TCRdb, so it was assigned here from a DNA match to germline. Germline V gene lookup returns CDR1 EGSTGY and CDR2 YDSYTSSV. There are 15 residues in the CDR3. J lost 0 bases, V lost 0 bases, and 5 bases had no gene match. The CDR3 DNA is TGTGCCACCTGGGATGGGCCTCTGAATTATTATAAGAAACTCTTT. Protein sequence: CATWDGPLNYYKKLF.

At least ten counts were recorded for this clone. This is likely an artifact of a read error, given a far larger clone one base away. The same CDR3 also results from other DNA sequences found in this sample. The V call is TRGV9, the J call TRGJP. The J gene was missing in TCRdb and was found by matching the end of the DNA to germline. The CDR3 covers 17 residues. The germline CDR1 and CDR2 sequences are GITISATS and ISYDGTV (reference sequence). Written as DNA, the CDR3 is TGCGCCTTGTGGGAGGTGCTCTGTGAGTTGGGCAAAAAAATCAAGGTATTT. Residues: CALWEVLCELGKKIKVF.

This clone was counted ten times or more. A far larger clone is only one base removed, so a read error is likely. Other DNA variants within this sample encode the same CDR3. V usage is TRGV9 and J usage is TRGJ1 or TRGJ2. Germline CDR1 is GITISATS and CDR2 is ISYDGTV (reference sequence). CDR3 length: 10 residues. The CDR3 sequence is CALKYYKKLF. DNA for the CDR3: TGTGCCTTGAAGTATTATAAGAAGCTCTTT.

Judged by abundance, this clone is large. This specimen includes other DNA sequences encoding the same CDR3. The chain has TRGV9 and TRGJP. The CDR3 consists of 15 residues. V shed 3 bases, J shed 6 bases, and the junction held 2 bases outside the gene matches. Germline assignment: CDR1 GITISATS and CDR2 ISYDGTV (reference sequence). CDR3 in amino acids: CALWESELGKKIKVF. CDR3 sequence (DNA): TGTGCCTTGTGGGAGTCAGAGTTGGGCAAAAAAATCAAGGTATTT.

This clone was found a few times. This DNA's translation and the protein TCRdb lists, from a much larger clone, do not match at residue 10, likely due to a read error; the protein shown is translated from the DNA. The V gene is TRGV5; the J gene was not called. The CDR3 is made up of 12 amino acids. Germline V gene lookup returns CDR1 VINAFY and CDR2 YDVSNSKD. CDR3 in DNA: TGTGCCACCTGGGACATCGTCTATAAGGAACTCTTT. Its protein is CATWDIVYKELF.

This clone was observed at least ten times. Other DNA sequences in the same sample also yield this CDR3. The chain carries TRGV9 and TRGJP2. The J gene was missing in TCRdb and was found by matching the end of the DNA to germline. Germline CDR1 GITISATS, CDR2 ISYDGTV (reference sequence). Trimming at V came to 6 bases and at J to 2 bases, leaving 6 bases not matched to a gene. This CDR3 is built from 14 residues. The DNA for the CDR3 is TGTGCCTTGTGGACCCACAGTAGTGATTGGATCAAGACGTTT. Amino acids: CALWTHSSDWIKTF.

A word on this clone: The translation of this DNA and the TCRdb protein of a much larger clone differ at residue 6, probably owing to a read error; the protein shown here is translated from the DNA. The chain recombines TRGV9 with TRGJ1 or TRGJ2. Assignment of the J gene here rests on matching the DNA to germline, because TCRdb gives none. The trim removed 6 bases at V and 0 bases at J, leaving 8 bases unmatched. This CDR3 has 14 amino acids. Germline V gene lookup returns CDR1 GITISATS and CDR2 ISYDGTV (reference sequence). This chain's CDR3 is CALWSSTNYYKKLF. CDR3 DNA: TGTGCCTTGTGGAGTTCGACGAATTATTATAAGAAACTCTTT.

Regarding this clone: A far more abundant clone sits one base away, making this likely a read error. The identical CDR3 is also encoded by other nucleotide sequences in the sample. V is TRGV9 and J is TRGJ1 or TRGJ2. TCRdb does not report a J gene; here it was assigned by matching the DNA to germline references. The germline V gene encodes CDR1 GITISATS and CDR2 ISYDGTV (reference sequence). The CDR3 extends over 9 amino acids. The CDR3 is CALWELKLF. Written as DNA, the CDR3 is TGCGCCTTGTGGGAGTTGAAACTCTTT.

The sample holds a few counts of this clone. The protein in TCRdb stems from a much larger clone and differs at residue 12 from this DNA's translation, likely a read error; here the protein is translated from the DNA. The V segment is TRGV4, and no J call was made. The germline CDR1 and CDR2 sequences are EGSTGY and YDSYTSSV. This CDR3 has 14 residues. The CDR3 nucleotides are TGTGCCACCTGGGCCCCAGCTAAAGATTGGATCATGACGTTT. Protein sequence: CATWAPAKDWIMTF.

This clone came up a few times. The protein recorded in TCRdb matches a much larger clone and deviates from this DNA's translation at residue 7, suggesting a read error; the protein here is obtained by translating the DNA. V usage is TRGV9 and J usage is TRGJP. TCRdb leaves out the J gene; it was filled in here by matching the DNA to germline. CDR3 size: 15 residues. Germline loops: CDR1 GITISATS, CDR2 ISYDGTV (reference sequence). The CDR3 bases are TGTGCCTTGTGGTCTCAAGTGTTGGGCAAAAAAATCAAGGTATTT. It codes for CALWSQVLGKKIKVF.

Notes on this clone: The protein that TCRdb holds for this DNA derives from a much larger clone and differs from the translated DNA at residue 3, which likely indicates a read error; the protein shown here is translated from the DNA. The chain links TRGV9 to TRGJP. Because TCRdb records no J gene, it was assigned here through a match of the DNA to germline. The CDR3 contains 17 residues. Per germline, CDR1 GITISATS and CDR2 ISYDGTV (reference sequence). CDR3 nucleotide sequence: TGTGCCTCGTGGGAGGCACAAAAAGAGTTGGGCAAAAAAATCAAGGTATTT. Protein product: CASWEAQKELGKKIKVF.

With regard to this clone: The protein that TCRdb holds for this DNA derives from a much larger clone and differs from the translated DNA at residue 3, which likely indicates a read error; the protein shown here is translated from the DNA. The V call is TRGV8, the J call TRGJ1 or TRGJ2. Because TCRdb records no J gene, it was assigned here through a match of the DNA to germline. This CDR3 has 14 amino acids. The germline V gene has CDR1 VENAVY and CDR2 YDSYNSRV. DNA of the CDR3: TGTGCCGCCTGGGATAGCGAACATAGGCGGAGGAAACTCTTT. Its protein is CAAWDSEHRRRKLF.